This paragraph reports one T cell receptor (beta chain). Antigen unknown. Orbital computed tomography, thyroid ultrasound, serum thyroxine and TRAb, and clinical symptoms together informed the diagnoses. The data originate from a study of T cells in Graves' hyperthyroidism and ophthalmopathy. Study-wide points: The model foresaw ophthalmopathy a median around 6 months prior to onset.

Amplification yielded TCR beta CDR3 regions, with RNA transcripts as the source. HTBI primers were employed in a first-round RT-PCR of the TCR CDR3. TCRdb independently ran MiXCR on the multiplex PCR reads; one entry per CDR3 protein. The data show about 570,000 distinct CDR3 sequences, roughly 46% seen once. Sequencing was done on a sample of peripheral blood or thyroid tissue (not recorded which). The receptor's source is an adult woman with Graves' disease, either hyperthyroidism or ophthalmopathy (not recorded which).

In nucleotides, the CDR3 is TGTGCCAGCAGCCCGACAGGAATCCAAAGTGAAAAACTGTTTTTT. Protein: CASSPTGIQSEKLFF. The chain is built from TRBV12-3 or TRBV12-4 and TRBJ1-4, with a tentative D call TRBD1 (6 bases). Trimming stripped 6 bases from V and 7 bases from J, with 18 bases between. This CDR3 comprises 15 residues.